This TCR beta chain came from a study of beta chain features in type 1 diabetes. Study details: Sorted cells, roughly 100,000,000 in number, were examined across all samples. Study observations and caveats: TCRB CDR3s from Type 1 diabetes patients were moderately but significantly shorter in all four CD4+ subsets. In the patient group, naive, central memory and Treg TCRB repertoires seemed more alike than in the healthy donor group.

The investigators reverse transcribed all of the isolated RNA, so they sequenced expressed TCRB transcripts. Some clones are missing from TCRdb's copy, which holds only in-frame ones; the method was immunoSEQ multiplex PCR. The sample contains a few hundred thousand clones, approximately 13% of which appear only once. The CDR3 contains 11 residues. Germline CDR1 is LNHDA and CDR2 is SQIVND (reference sequence). Sorted populations all had greater than 95% purity. This clone has more than one count but fewer than ten. As yet, its antigen is unknown. The TCR comes from a woman under 30 with type 1 diabetes. Sequencing used naive CD4+ T cells from blood. The rearrangement joins TRBV19 to TRBJ1-4; 7 nucleotides align to TRBD1. Here the CDR3 reads CAAGGSEKLFF. The CDR3 nucleotides are TGTGCTGCAGGGGGTAGTGAAAAACTGTTTTTT.